One and the same sample provided the 32 T cell receptor beta chains below, sequenced in a study of T cell responses to AZD1222 COVID-19 vaccine. The data were produced by immunoSEQ multiplex PCR, yet TCRdb's version contains in-frame clones alone and is incomplete. In the table there are 50,000 to 65,000 clones, 80% to 95% of which are singletons. The sample here was peripheral blood, taken 28 days after the second dose of the MenACWY control vaccine. The receptor set was obtained from an adult who received the MenACWY meningococcal vaccine as a control.

The chain uses TRBV6-5 and TRBJ1-2; perhaps TRBD1 as D (6 bases). Deletions cut 8 bases from V and 4 bases from J, with 17 bases between. Germline CDR1 MNHEY, CDR2 SVGAGI. The CDR3 sequence is 14 residues long. CDR3 protein: CASYLGGSAYGYTF. CDR3 nucleotides: TGTGCCAGCTACTTGGGGGGCTCTGCCTATGGCTACACCTTC.

The chain employs TRBV5-1 and TRBJ1-2; D perhaps matches TRBD1 (6 bases). The germline V and J ends were trimmed by 1 base and 6 bases, with 22 bases remaining between them. The germline V gene has CDR1 SGHRS and CDR2 YFSETQ. This CDR3 spans 17 amino acids. The chain's CDR3 is CASSLNVGGRGGDGYTF. CDR3 sequence (DNA): TGCGCCAGCAGCTTGAATGTTGGGGGGCGCGGAGGGGATGGCTACACCTTC.

This chain joins TRBV11-3 and TRBJ2-2, with 8 positions matching TRBD2. Trimming at V came to 4 bases and at J to 6 bases, leaving 13 bases not matched to a gene. The V gene's germline CDR1 is SGHNT and CDR2 YENEEA. There are 17 residues in the CDR3. The CDR3 loop is CASSYGRGLGLAGELFF. CDR3 coding DNA: TGTGCCAGCAGCTACGGGCGGGGACTAGGTCTGGCCGGGGAGCTGTTTTTT.

The chain joins TRBV5-1 to TRBJ1-2; 9 nucleotides align to TRBD1. The CDR3 sequence is 15 residues long. Germline-derived CDR1 and CDR2 are SGHRS and YFSETQ. Germline trimming cut 0 bases from V and 2 bases from J; bases unmatched to any gene: 2. The CDR3 here is CASSLAGQGNYGYTF. The CDR3 DNA sequence: TGCGCCAGCAGCTTGGCGGGACAGGGAAACTATGGCTACACCTTC.

This chain joins TRBV30 and TRBJ2-5; 8 bases are a match to TRBD2. J gave up 6 bases and V 4 bases, and 10 bases lay outside the gene matches. The germline CDR1 and CDR2 sequences are GTSNPN and SVGIG (reference sequence). The CDR3 consists of 14 residues. The CDR3 loop is CAWMAGGAGKTQYF. The CDR3 coding sequence is TGTGCCTGGATGGCGGGGGGCGCTGGAAAGACCCAGTACTTC.

This chain links TRBV7-2 with TRBJ1-1; TRBD1 aligns across 7 bases. With 5 bases clipped from V and 4 bases from J, the junction kept 7 bases outside the gene matches. The V gene's germline CDR1 is SGHTA and CDR2 FQGNSA. This CDR3 region has 14 residues. The CDR3 DNA is TGTGCCAGCAGCCCTCGACAGGGATCCACTGAAGCTTTCTTT. Residues: CASSPRQGSTEAFF.

The chain uses TRBV27 and TRBJ2-4; 12 bases line up with TRBD2. V lost 6 bases to trimming and J lost 1 base; unmatched junction nucleotides: 4. The CDR3 runs 16 residues. Germline values: CDR1 MNHEY, CDR2 SMNVEV (reference sequence). The CDR3 sequence: CASRRLAGVAKNIQYF. CDR3 in DNA: TGTGCCAGCAGACGACTAGCGGGAGTCGCCAAAAACATTCAGTACTTC.

V gene TRBV19 combines with J gene TRBJ2-1; D uncertain. V lost 4 bases to trimming and J lost 2 bases, with 18 bases between them. CDR1 is LNHDA and CDR2 is SQIVND in the germline V gene (reference sequence). This CDR3 has 17 amino acids. The CDR3 here is CASSTSGLRDPYNEQFF. As DNA, the CDR3 is TGTGCCAGTAGTACGTCCGGGCTTCGCGACCCCTACAATGAGCAGTTCTTC.

The V gene is TRBV25-1, the J gene TRBJ2-3; the D is unclear. Germline assignment: CDR1 MGHDK and CDR2 SYGVNS. With 4 bases removed from V and 2 bases from J, the gap between germline ends came to 16 bases. The CDR3 contains 16 residues. CDR3 DNA: TGTGCCAGCAGTGGCTTGGCAGGTCAGGCCACAGATACGCAGTATTTT. Amino acid sequence: CASSGLAGQATDTQYF.

V gene TRBV4-1 combines with J gene TRBJ2-1; TRBD2 might be the D (6 bases). Trimming pared 2 bases from V and 5 bases from J, leaving 16 bases between. The CDR3 consists of 16 residues. CDR1 is MGHRA and CDR2 is YSYEKL in the germline V gene. The DNA of the CDR3 is TGCGCCAGCAGCCAACCGACTAGAGAAACCCACAATGAGCAGTTCTTC. Translated, it gives CASSQPTRETHNEQFF.

This chain joins TRBV19 and TRBJ2-6, with D possibly called TRBD1 or TRBD2 (5 bases each). The germline V and J ends were trimmed by 6 bases and 2 bases, with 11 bases remaining between them. This CDR3 spans 15 amino acids. Germline lookup yields CDR1 LNHDA and CDR2 SQIVND (reference sequence). The CDR3 nucleotides are TGTGCCAGTAGGGGTCGGGGCGCTGGGGCCAACGTCCTGACTTTC. Residues: CASRGRGAGANVLTF.

The chain is built from TRBV6-4 and TRBJ2-7, with D unresolved. The CDR3 sequence is 15 residues long. Trimming left V 4 bases short and J 0 bases short, with 13 bases between. The V gene's germline CDR1 is MRHNA and CDR2 SNTAGT. The CDR3 loop is CASSGPTADSYEQYF. CDR3 coding DNA: TGTGCCAGCAGTGGCCCGACGGCCGACTCCTACGAGCAGTACTTC.

The chain is built from TRBV27 and TRBJ2-1, with TRBD2 identical over 7 bases. Per the germline V gene, CDR1 is MNHEY and CDR2 is SMNVEV (reference sequence). The CDR3 covers 16 residues. V trimming: 5 bases; J trimming: 5 bases; junction bases outside the gene matches: 12. The CDR3 is CASSPYLSSGDNEQFF. DNA for the CDR3: TGTGCCAGCAGTCCATACTTGTCTAGCGGTGACAATGAGCAGTTCTTC.

V and J are TRBV2 and TRBJ2-7; the D gene could be TRBD1 or TRBD2 (6 bases each). Trimming pared 8 bases from V and 3 bases from J, leaving 17 bases between. CDR1 is SNHLY, CDR2 FYNNEI, per germline. The CDR3 runs 14 residues. CDR3 DNA sequence: TGTGCCAGCGAAGGGGGAGGATCCAACTACGAGCAGTACTTC. Amino acid sequence: CASEGGGSNYEQYF.

CDR3 DNA sequence: TGTGCCACGACAAGGCCGGACTCCCCTTTTGAGCAGTACTTC. Residues: CATTRPDSPFEQYF. The gene calls are TRBV19 and TRBJ2-7, with a possible D match to TRBD2 (5 bases). Trimming left V 10 bases short and J 7 bases short, with 23 bases between. There are 14 residues in the CDR3. The germline CDR1 and CDR2 sequences are LNHDA and SQIVND (reference sequence).

CDR3 residues: CASTSPTGERGAFF. The DNA of the CDR3 is TGTGCCAGCACCTCCCCTACAGGGGAGAGGGGCGCTTTCTTT. This rearrangement joins TRBV28 to TRBJ1-1; 7 nucleotides align to TRBD1. V was pared by 7 bases and J by 11 bases, with 16 bases of the junction left unmatched. This CDR3 is built from 14 residues. Germline lookup yields CDR1 MDHEN and CDR2 SYDVKM.

This clone was observed a single time. CDR3 nucleotide sequence: TGTGCTAGTGGTTTGGTCCCGACAGGTATGAACACTGAAGCTTTCTTT. The encoded protein is CASGLVPTGMNTEAFF. V and J are TRBV12-5 and TRBJ1-1; tentatively, D is TRBD1 (6 bases). The CDR3 sequence is 16 residues long. CDR1 is LGHNT and CDR2 is FRNRAP in the germline V gene. Trimming stripped 0 bases from V and 0 bases from J, with 11 bases between.

The rearrangement links TRBV13 to TRBJ2-7; D gene uncertain. V lost 2 bases and J 5 bases, leaving 13 bases between the germline ends. Per the germline V gene, CDR1 is PRHDT and CDR2 is FYEKMQ (reference sequence). The CDR3 loop spans 14 amino acids. The CDR3 coding sequence is TGTGCCAGCAGCTTACAGAAGGGTCATCACGAGCAGTACTTC. This encodes CASSLQKGHHEQYF.

This sequence joins TRBV7-3 and TRBJ2-6, with 8 bases matching TRBD2. The CDR3 is 15 residues long. Germline CDR1 SGHTA, CDR2 FQGTGA. Trimming cost V 5 bases and J 2 bases; bases outside gene matches: 2. The CDR3 DNA reads as TGTGCCAGCAGCCCGGGAGGGGCTGGGGCCAACGTCCTGACTTTC. Translating it yields CASSPGGAGANVLTF.

V and J are TRBV6-2 or TRBV6-3 and TRBJ1-4; D is perhaps TRBD1 (5 bases). CDR3 size: 15 residues. In germline, CDR1 is MNHEY, CDR2 SVGEGT. Trimming stripped 4 bases from V and 5 bases from J, with 14 bases between. CDR3 amino acids: CASSFPRGGNEKLFF. CDR3 in DNA: TGTGCCAGCAGTTTCCCCCGGGGGGGAAATGAAAAACTGTTTTTT.

V is TRBV14 and J is TRBJ2-2; D is ambiguous. V lost 0 bases and J lost 3, with 5 bases in between. Germline V CDR1 and CDR2: SGHDN, FVKESK. CDR3 length equals 14 residues. CDR3 sequence reads: CASSQDLYTGELFF. The DNA for the CDR3 is TGTGCCAGCAGCCAAGATCTCTACACCGGGGAGCTGTTTTTT.

The J gene is TRBJ1-2, the V gene TRBV4-3, with D perhaps matching TRBD1 (6 bases). V lost 0 bases, J lost 4 bases, and 15 bases lay in between. This CDR3 is 16 amino acids long. Germline V gives CDR1 LGHNA, CDR2 YSLEER. CDR3 nucleotides: TGCGCCAGCAGCCAAGATAGGGGGGGCGCGGTCTATGGCTACACCTTC. Residues: CASSQDRGGAVYGYTF.

The chain joins TRBV18 to TRBJ2-3; D unresolved. This CDR3 contains 17 residues. Between the trimmed V and J ends, which lost 6 bases and 5 bases, there was a span of 24 bases. Germline-derived CDR1 and CDR2 are KGHSH and LQKENI. The CDR3 loop reads CASSQHAPALKRDTQYF. In DNA form, the CDR3 reads TGTGCCAGCTCTCAACACGCCCCGGCCCTTAAGAGAGATACGCAGTATTTT.

The V and J genes are TRBV18 and TRBJ1-3, with TRBD1 matching 10 bases. V dropped 2 bases and J dropped 2; count of bases not matched to a gene: 3. This CDR3 comprises 16 residues. Per germline, CDR1 KGHSH and CDR2 LQKENI. The CDR3 region has the DNA TGTGCCAGCTCACCAGAGACAGGGGGCGCTGGAAACACCATATATTTT. Protein product: CASSPETGGAGNTIYF.

This chain connects TRBV5-1 to TRBJ2-7; D is ambiguous. CDR1 is SGHRS and CDR2 is YFSETQ in the germline V gene. The CDR3 length is 15 residues. V lost 6 bases and J lost 0, with 16 bases in between. CDR3 protein: CASTPGLPSSYEQYF. The DNA of the CDR3 is TGCGCCAGCACCCCCGGGCTCCCAAGCTCCTACGAGCAGTACTTC.

This clone was detected only once. This chain connects TRBV11-2 to TRBJ2-7; D is perhaps TRBD2 (6 bases). Germline-derived CDR1 and CDR2 are SGHAT and FQNNGV. The CDR3 runs to 15 residues. The V end was cut by 5 bases, the J end by 5 bases, with 19 bases between. CDR3 protein: CASSVGGRAWDEQYF. The CDR3 coding sequence is TGTGCCAGCAGCGTCGGGGGACGTGCGTGGGACGAGCAGTACTTC.

V gene TRBV4-1 combines with J gene TRBJ2-5; 9 nucleotides agree with TRBD2. The germline gives CDR1 MGHRA, CDR2 YSYEKL. The CDR3 spans 14 residues. V shed 1 base and J 9 bases; nucleotides not matched to a gene: 6. The chain's CDR3 is CASSQGLAVASQYF. The CDR3 DNA follows: TGCGCCAGCAGCCAAGGACTAGCGGTCGCGTCCCAGTACTTC.

This chain links TRBV2 with TRBJ1-1, with D maybe TRBD1 (6 bases). V was pared by 7 bases and J by 2 bases, with 14 bases between. The CDR3 extends over 14 amino acids. In germline, CDR1 is SNHLY, CDR2 FYNNEI. CDR3 sequence (DNA): TGTGCCAGCAAAAAGACAGGACCCAACACTGAAGCTTTCTTT. Amino acid sequence: CASKKTGPNTEAFF. The full variable domain, rest sourced from reference TRBV2 and TRBJ1-1, is EPEVTQTPSHQVTQMGQEVILRCVPISNHLYFYWYRQILGQKVEFLVSFYNNEISEKSEIFDDQFSVERPDGSNFTLKIRSTKLEDSAMYFCASKKTGPNTEAFFGQGTRLTVV.

The V gene is TRBV6-5, the J gene TRBJ1-1, with 7 bases that match TRBD1. Trimming took 4 bases from V and 3 from J; bases not matched to a gene: 5. The CDR3 is 14 residues long. The germline V gene has CDR1 MNHEY and CDR2 SVGAGI. The CDR3 reads CASSSRDSYTEAFF. In DNA, the CDR3 is TGTGCCAGCAGTTCACGGGACAGCTACACTGAAGCTTTCTTT.

J is TRBJ1-2 and V is TRBV15, with D hard to call. V was clipped by 0 bases and J by 4 bases, with 12 bases between them. CDR1 is LNHNV and CDR2 is YYDKDF in the germline V gene (reference sequence). The CDR3 contains 15 residues. In nucleotides, the CDR3 is TGTGCCACCAGCAGAGATATGGGAGGCGGCTATGGCTACACCTTC. Residues: CATSRDMGGGYGYTF.

The J gene is TRBJ1-3, the V gene TRBV11-2; tentatively, D is TRBD1 (5 bases). V was trimmed by 8 bases and J by 2 bases, leaving 10 bases between them. Per germline, CDR1 SGHAT and CDR2 FQNNGV. The CDR3 length is 13 residues. CDR3 loop: CASAWGAGNTIYF. The CDR3 nucleotides read TGTGCCAGCGCCTGGGGCGCTGGAAACACCATATATTTT.

CDR3 nucleotide sequence: TGTGCCAGCCGGCGGGGGTCTGGGGCCAACGTCCTGACTTTC. This sequence encodes CASRRGSGANVLTF. The chain links TRBV7-3 to TRBJ2-6, with 7 bases that match TRBD2. The CDR3 has 14 amino acids. CDR1 SGHTA and CDR2 FQGTGA come from the germline V gene. Trimming took 8 bases from V and 1 from J; bases not matched to a gene: 2. The full variable domain, completed using reference TRBV7-3 and TRBJ2-6, is GAGVSQTPSNKVTEKGKYVELRCDPISGHTALYWYRQSLGQGPEFLIYFQGTGAADDSGLPNDRFFAVRPEGSVSTLKIQRTERGDSAVYLCASRRGSGANVLTFGAGSRLTVL.